This entry lists 10 T cell receptor beta chains sequenced from one sample in a study of shared clonotypes between healthy human individuals. Some clones are missing from TCRdb's copy, which holds only in-frame ones; the method was immunoSEQ multiplex PCR. There are about 470,000 clones in the sample; around 79% occur only once, and around 13% lies in the top ten. The sample taken for sequencing was PBMCs. The receptor set was obtained from a woman between 40 and 50 years old in good health. Some clones in this sample may be carry-over from other donors' samples.

This clone has ten or more counts. This same CDR3 is encoded by further DNA sequences in the sample. As DNA, the CDR3 is TGTGCCAGCAGTTTACGCAGGGGGGGGTACAATGAGCAGTTCTTC. It yields the protein CASSLRRGGYNEQFF. The V gene is TRBV28, the J gene TRBJ2-1; D tentatively fits TRBD1 or TRBD2 (7 bases each). CDR1 and CDR2 from the germline V gene are MDHEN and SYDVKM. The CDR3 length is 15 residues. The V end was cut by 2 bases, the J end by 4 bases, with 12 bases between.

This chain connects TRBV27 to TRBJ2-7; 9 bases align to TRBD1. V trimming: 4 bases; J trimming: 1 base; junction bases outside the gene matches: 5. The CDR3 consists of 15 residues. Germline V gene lookup returns CDR1 MNHEY and CDR2 SMNVEV (reference sequence). CDR3 region: CASSSPGQGSYEQYF. The CDR3 region has the DNA TGTGCCAGCAGTTCACCGGGACAGGGTTCCTACGAGCAGTACTTC.

The rearrangement joins TRBV7-8 to TRBJ2-2, with TRBD2 matching 9 bases. After removal of 4 bases from V and 1 base from J, the junction contained 4 bases not matched to a gene. Germline CDR1 is SGHVS and CDR2 is FQNEAQ. This CDR3 spans 16 amino acids. The CDR3 here is CASSSGLARNTGELFF. The DNA of the CDR3 is TGTGCCAGCAGCTCCGGACTAGCGAGGAACACCGGGGAGCTGTTTTTT.

This clone has only a few counts. For the CDR3, the DNA is TGCAGCGGAAGTAAGGGGAGGTTTGAAGCTTTCTTT. Its protein product is CSGSKGRFEAFF. This chain connects TRBV29-1 to TRBJ1-1; tentatively, D is TRBD1 (5 bases). The CDR3 extends over 12 amino acids. Deletions cut 7 bases from V and 7 bases from J, with 16 bases between. From germline, CDR1 is SQVTM and CDR2 ANQGSEA.

The rearrangement joins TRBV7-3 to TRBJ2-2; 7 positions agree with TRBD2. Germline CDR1 and CDR2: SGHTA and FQGTGA. V lost 2 bases, J lost 3 bases, and 12 bases stayed unmatched. The CDR3 is 18 amino acids. This CDR3 is CASSLGAGLAEHTGELFF. CDR3 sequence (DNA): TGTGCCAGCAGCTTAGGCGCGGGGCTAGCGGAACACACCGGGGAGCTGTTTTTT. The variable domain in full, completed from reference TRBV7-3 and TRBJ2-2, reads GAGVSQTPSNKVTEKGKYVELRCDPISGHTALYWYRQSLGQGPEFLIYFQGTGAADDSGLPNDRFFAVRPEGSVSTLKIQRTERGDSAVYLCASSLGAGLAEHTGELFFGEGSRLTVL.

This clone was picked up one time. The gene calls are TRBV5-1 and TRBJ2-1; the match to TRBD2 covers 10 bases. V shed 0 bases, J shed 10 bases, and the junction held 13 bases outside the gene matches. Germline V CDR1 and CDR2: SGHRS, YFSETQ. There are 17 residues in the CDR3. CDR3 in amino acids: CASSLANSGRSAGEQFF. In nucleotides, the CDR3 is TGCGCCAGCAGCTTGGCCAATAGCGGGAGGTCCGCAGGGGAGCAGTTCTTC.

As concerns this clone: This may be a read error, as it is one base from a much larger clone. Other DNA sequences in this specimen translate into the identical CDR3. The chain carries TRBV5-1 and TRBJ2-3, with 14 bases identical to TRBD2. The junction had 8 bases not matched to a gene; V was cut back by 2 bases and J by 6 bases. This CDR3 spans 17 amino acids. Per germline, CDR1 SGHRS and CDR2 YFSETQ. The DNA for the CDR3 is TGCGCCAGCAGCTTAACGGGGACTAGCGGGAGTGGGGATACGCAGTATTTT. This codes for CASSLTGTSGSGDTQYF.

The chain couples TRBV9 to TRBJ1-1; D call uncertain. This CDR3 region has 14 residues. The V end was cut by 0 bases, the J end by 1 base, with 7 bases between. Germline V gives CDR1 SGDLS, CDR2 YYNGEE. CDR3 protein: CASSVALGNTEAFF. CDR3 bases: TGTGCCAGCAGCGTAGCTCTGGGGAACACTGAAGCTTTCTTT.

The chain carries TRBV7-2 and TRBJ1-5; no firm D call. This CDR3 has 15 amino acids. V was shortened by 5 bases and J by 0 bases, with 11 bases between the two germline ends. CDR1 and CDR2 from the germline V gene are SGHTA and FQGNSA. This CDR3 reads CASSPAGFSNQPQHF. The CDR3 nucleotides are TGTGCCAGCAGCCCCGCGGGGTTTAGCAATCAGCCCCAGCATTTT.

The table lists this clone with a count of one. The chain links TRBV19 to TRBJ1-5; D possibly corresponds to TRBD1 (5 bases). This CDR3 is built from 14 residues. CDR1 is LNHDA and CDR2 is SQIVND in the germline V gene (reference sequence). The V and J ends lost 5 bases and 0 bases respectively, with 8 bases between them. The CDR3 DNA reads as TGTGCCAGTAGTGATCAGGGTAGCAATCAGCCCCAGCATTTT. This translates into CASSDQGSNQPQHF.